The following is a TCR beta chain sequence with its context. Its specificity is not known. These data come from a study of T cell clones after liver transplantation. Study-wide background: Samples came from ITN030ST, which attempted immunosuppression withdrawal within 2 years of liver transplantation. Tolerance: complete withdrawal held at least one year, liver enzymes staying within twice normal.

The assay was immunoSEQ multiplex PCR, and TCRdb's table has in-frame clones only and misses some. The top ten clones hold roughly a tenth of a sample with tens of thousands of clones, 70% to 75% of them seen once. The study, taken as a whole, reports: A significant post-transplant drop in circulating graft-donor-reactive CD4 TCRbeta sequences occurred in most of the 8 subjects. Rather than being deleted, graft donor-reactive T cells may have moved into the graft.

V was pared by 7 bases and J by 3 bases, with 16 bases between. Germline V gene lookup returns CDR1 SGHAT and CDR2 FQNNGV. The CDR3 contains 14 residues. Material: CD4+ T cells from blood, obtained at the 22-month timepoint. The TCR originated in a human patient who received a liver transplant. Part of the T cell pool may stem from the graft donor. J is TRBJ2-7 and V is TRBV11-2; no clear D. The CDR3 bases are TGTGCCAGCACCGTGGGCAGGACCCACTACGAGCAGTACTTC. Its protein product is CASTVGRTHYEQYF. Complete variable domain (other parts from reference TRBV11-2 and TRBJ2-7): EAGVAQSPRYKIIEKRQSVAFWCNPISGHATLYWYQQILGQGPKLLIQFQNNGVVDDSQLPKDRFSAERLKGVDSTLKIQPAKLEDSAVYLCASTVGRTHYEQYFGPGTRLTVT.